These 19 T cell receptor beta chains came from one sample sequenced in a study of T cells in localized non-small cell lung cancer. Profiling relied on immunoSEQ multiplex PCR, and the TCRdb table lists in-frame clones only, not all of them. The top ten clones hold 25% to 30% of a sample with 23,000 or so clones, about 90% of them seen once. The source material was peripheral blood, sampled before any cancer treatment. Receptors were obtained from a male donor aged 60 or over with stage I squamous cell lung carcinoma.

This rearrangement joins TRBV5-1 to TRBJ2-1, with 9 bases identical to TRBD2. The germline V gene encodes CDR1 SGHRS and CDR2 YFSETQ. Germline trimming cut 0 bases from V and 2 bases from J; bases unmatched to any gene: 6. The CDR3 has 17 residues. The CDR3 protein is CASSLVSAGGPYNEQFF. CDR3 nucleotide sequence: TGCGCCAGCAGCTTGGTCTCCGCGGGGGGGCCCTACAATGAGCAGTTCTTC.

The rearrangement links TRBV10-1 to TRBJ2-7; 12 bases agree with TRBD2. This CDR3 contains 15 residues. Germline CDR1 and CDR2: WNHNN and SYGVQD (reference sequence). Trimming cost V 5 bases and J 6 bases; bases outside gene matches: 8. The CDR3 loop reads CASSPLAGGGGEQYF. The CDR3 nucleotides read TGCGCCAGCAGTCCACTAGCGGGAGGAGGAGGCGAGCAGTACTTC.

This clone has a handful of counts. The chain uses TRBV5-6 and TRBJ1-5, with D unresolved. V was trimmed by 1 base and J by 7 bases, leaving 9 bases between them. The germline CDR1 and CDR2 sequences are SGHDT and YYEEEE. The CDR3 sequence is 13 residues long. The CDR3 reads CASSLWGSQPQHF. Here the CDR3 DNA reads TGTGCCAGCAGCTTGTGGGGTTCGCAGCCCCAGCATTTT.

The gene calls are TRBV6-5 and TRBJ1-1; D is uncertain. Germline CDR1 reads MNHEY; CDR2 reads SVGAGI. The length of the CDR3 is 13 residues. Trimming pared 6 bases from V and 1 base from J, leaving 9 bases between. The CDR3 is CASRGWENTEAFF. CDR3 nucleotide sequence: TGTGCCAGCAGAGGATGGGAGAACACTGAAGCTTTCTTT.

The chain is built from TRBV4-1 and TRBJ2-5; 7 nucleotides match TRBD1. The CDR3 sequence is 15 residues long. Trimming took 2 bases from V and 5 from J; bases not matched to a gene: 8. CDR1 is MGHRA, CDR2 YSYEKL, per germline. The CDR3 sequence is CASSQLVDRDETQYF. The CDR3, as DNA: TGCGCCAGCAGCCAACTCGTCGACAGGGACGAGACCCAGTACTTC.

The CDR3 is CASSFLLGSEQFF. The CDR3 DNA sequence: TGTGCCAGCAGCTTCCTACTTGGCTCGGAGCAGTTCTTC. This chain joins TRBV11-3 and TRBJ2-1; D gene ambiguous. CDR1 and CDR2 (germline): SGHNT, YENEEA. V lost 3 bases to trimming and J lost 10 bases, with 13 bases between them. The CDR3 runs to 13 residues.

The rearrangement links TRBV29-1 to TRBJ2-7; 9 nucleotides agree with TRBD1. Germline CDR1 reads SQVTM; CDR2 reads ANQGSEA. This CDR3 is built from 13 residues. J gave up 5 bases and V 4 bases, and 6 bases lay outside the gene matches. The CDR3 sequence is CSVAGTGRNEQYF. The CDR3 coding sequence is TGCAGCGTTGCGGGGACAGGGAGGAACGAGCAGTACTTC.

V gene TRBV7-6 combines with J gene TRBJ2-3; the D call may be TRBD1 or TRBD2 (5 bases each). The CDR3 consists of 13 residues. Trimming cost V 0 bases and J 6 bases, with 7 bases left between them. CDR1 and CDR2 from the germline V gene are SGHVS and FNYEAQ. CDR3 sequence reads: CASSLAGEDTQYF. For the CDR3, the DNA is TGTGCCAGCAGCTTAGCGGGGGAGGATACGCAGTATTTT.

The V and J genes are TRBV18 and TRBJ1-6; TRBD1 agrees at 7 bases. V lost 6 bases and J lost 9; bases outside the gene matches: 8. In germline, CDR1 is KGHSH, CDR2 LQKENI. The CDR3 sequence is 14 residues long. CDR3 loop: CASSRAGQSSPLHF. Here the CDR3 DNA reads TGTGCCAGCTCCCGTGCGGGACAGAGTTCACCCCTCCACTTT.

The chain combines TRBV6-5 with TRBJ2-3, with D unclear. Trimming removed 0 bases from V and 6 bases from J, with 7 bases in between. The CDR3 extends over 13 amino acids. Germline assignment: CDR1 MNHEY and CDR2 SVGAGI. CDR3 region: CASSYSRIDTQYF. Written as DNA, the CDR3 is TGTGCCAGCAGTTACTCGAGAATTGATACGCAGTATTTT.

The chain joins TRBV2 to TRBJ2-3; D uncertain. Trimming took 1 base from V and 2 from J, leaving 16 bases between them. In germline, CDR1 is SNHLY, CDR2 FYNNEI. The CDR3 runs to 17 residues. CDR3 region: CASSEGLGWVVTDTQYF. CDR3 sequence (DNA): TGTGCCAGCAGTGAAGGGCTAGGTTGGGTGGTCACAGATACGCAGTATTTT.

This chain uses TRBV4-1 with TRBJ2-4, with D uncertain. In germline, CDR1 is MGHRA, CDR2 YSYEKL. V was pared by 1 base and J by 0 bases, with 13 bases between. The length of the CDR3 is 17 residues. The CDR3 loop reads CASSQVYQGIAKNIQYF. In DNA, the CDR3 is TGCGCCAGCAGCCAAGTCTACCAAGGTATAGCCAAAAACATTCAGTACTTC.

The chain uses TRBV5-1 and TRBJ2-5, with 11 bases lining up with TRBD2. The CDR3 is 16 residues long. Germline V lookup: CDR1 SGHRS, CDR2 YFSETQ. V lost 1 base and J lost 5; bases outside the gene matches: 7. The CDR3 here is CASSLITSGGWETQYF. CDR3 coding DNA: TGCGCCAGCAGCTTGATAACTAGCGGGGGTTGGGAGACCCAGTACTTC.

The rearrangement uses TRBV19 and TRBJ2-1; TRBD2 matches at 11 bases. CDR1 and CDR2 (germline): LNHDA, SQIVND (reference sequence). There are 15 residues in the CDR3. V gave up 7 bases and J gave up 4 bases; unmatched junction bases: 6. The CDR3 sequence: CASTTGTSGYNEQFF. The CDR3, as DNA: TGTGCCAGTACCACCGGGACTAGCGGTTACAATGAGCAGTTCTTC.

The chain couples TRBV5-5 to TRBJ1-1, with a tentative D call TRBD1 (6 bases). The germline V gene has CDR1 SGHKS and CDR2 YYEKEE (reference sequence). V gave up 4 bases and J gave up 1 base, with 11 bases separating them. The CDR3 length is 14 residues. CDR3 nucleotide sequence: TGTGCCAGCAGCCTACTGGACAGGAACACTGAAGCTTTCTTT. Protein sequence: CASSLLDRNTEAFF.

The CDR3 spells CASSLGHRNTEAFF. For the CDR3, the DNA is TGTGCCAGCAGCTTAGGGCACAGGAACACTGAAGCTTTCTTT. The V and J genes are TRBV7-2 and TRBJ1-1; D is uncertain. The CDR3 consists of 14 residues. CDR1 SGHTA and CDR2 FQGNSA come from the germline V gene. V lost 1 base, J lost 1 base, and 7 bases lay in between.

J is TRBJ2-2 and V is TRBV6-5; tentatively, D is TRBD2 (5 bases). Per germline, CDR1 MNHEY and CDR2 SVGAGI. The CDR3 spans 14 residues. Trimming shortened V by 0 bases and J by 9 bases, and 11 bases separated the two germline ends. CDR3 protein: CASSYSVPGRELFF. The CDR3 nucleotides read TGTGCCAGCAGTTACTCCGTGCCCGGGAGGGAGCTGTTTTTT.

Of note for this clone: Other DNA variants within this sample encode the same CDR3. J is TRBJ2-5 and V is TRBV9; a possible D gene is TRBD2 (5 bases). CDR3 size: 13 residues. The V and J ends lost 0 bases and 3 bases respectively, with 6 bases between them. Germline CDR1 is SGDLS and CDR2 is YYNGEE. DNA for the CDR3: TGTGCCAGCAGCGTAGGAGGGAAAGAGACCCAGTACTTC. This codes for CASSVGGKETQYF.

This sequence joins TRBV6-5 and TRBJ2-5; D is perhaps TRBD1 or TRBD2 (5 bases each). TRBJ2-7 matches the DNA end more closely, so the J call is doubtful. The V gene's germline CDR1 is MNHEY and CDR2 SVGAGI. CDR3 length: 15 amino acids. CDR3 DNA: TGTGCCAGCAGTCCCCACGGGACCTCACCATACGAGCAGTACTTC. This codes for CASSPHGTSPYEQYF.